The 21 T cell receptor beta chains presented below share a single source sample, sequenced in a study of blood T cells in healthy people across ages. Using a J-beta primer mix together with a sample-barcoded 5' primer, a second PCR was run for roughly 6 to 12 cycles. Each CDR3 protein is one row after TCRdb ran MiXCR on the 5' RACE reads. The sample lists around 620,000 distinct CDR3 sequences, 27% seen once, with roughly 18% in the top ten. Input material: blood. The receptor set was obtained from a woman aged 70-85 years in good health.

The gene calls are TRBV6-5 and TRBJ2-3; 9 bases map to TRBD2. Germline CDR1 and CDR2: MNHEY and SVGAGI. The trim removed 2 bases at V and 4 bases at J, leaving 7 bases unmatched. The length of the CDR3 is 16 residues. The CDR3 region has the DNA TGTGCCAGCAGTTACAACGCGGGGGGGCCGTCAGATACGCAGTATTTT. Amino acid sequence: CASSYNAGGPSDTQYF.

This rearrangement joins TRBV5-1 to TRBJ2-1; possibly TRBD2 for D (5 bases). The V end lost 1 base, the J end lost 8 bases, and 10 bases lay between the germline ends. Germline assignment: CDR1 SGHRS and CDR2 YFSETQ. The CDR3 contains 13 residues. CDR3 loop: CASSLFQRDEQFF. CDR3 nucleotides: TGCGCCAGCAGCTTGTTTCAGAGGGATGAGCAGTTCTTC.

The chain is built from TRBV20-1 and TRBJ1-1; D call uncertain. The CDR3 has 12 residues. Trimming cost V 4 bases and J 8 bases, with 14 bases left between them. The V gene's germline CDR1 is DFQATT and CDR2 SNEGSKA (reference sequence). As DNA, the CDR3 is TGCAGTGCTACCGATCCCGGTTTGGAAGCTTTCTTT. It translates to CSATDPGLEAFF.

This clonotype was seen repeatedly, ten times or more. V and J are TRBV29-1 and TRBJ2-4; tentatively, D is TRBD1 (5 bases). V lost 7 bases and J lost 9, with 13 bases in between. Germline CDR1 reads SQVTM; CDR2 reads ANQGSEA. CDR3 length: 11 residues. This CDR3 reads CSALDSRIQYF. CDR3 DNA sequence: TGCAGCGCCCTAGACAGCCGCATTCAGTACTTC.

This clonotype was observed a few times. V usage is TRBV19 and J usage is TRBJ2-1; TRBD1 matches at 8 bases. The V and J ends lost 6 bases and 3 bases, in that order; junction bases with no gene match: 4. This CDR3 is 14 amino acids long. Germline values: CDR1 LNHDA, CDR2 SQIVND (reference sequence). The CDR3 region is CASRLGQDYNEQFF. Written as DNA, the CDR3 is TGTGCCAGTAGATTGGGACAGGACTACAATGAGCAGTTCTTC.

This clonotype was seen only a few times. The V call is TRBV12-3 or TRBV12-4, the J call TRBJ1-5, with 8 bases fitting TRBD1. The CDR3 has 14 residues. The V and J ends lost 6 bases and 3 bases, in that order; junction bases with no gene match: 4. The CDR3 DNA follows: TGTGCCAGCAGAGGACAGGGCTTCAATCAGCCCCAGCATTTT. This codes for CASRGQGFNQPQHF.

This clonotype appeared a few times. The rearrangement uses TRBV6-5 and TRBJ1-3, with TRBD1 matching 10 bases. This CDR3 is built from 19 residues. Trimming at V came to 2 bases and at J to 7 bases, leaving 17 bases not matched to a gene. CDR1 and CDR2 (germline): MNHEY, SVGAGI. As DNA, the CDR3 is TGTGCCAGCAGTTACCTAGGACAGGGGGAATCTAAAGTGAGGAACACCATATATTTT. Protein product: CASSYLGQGESKVRNTIYF.

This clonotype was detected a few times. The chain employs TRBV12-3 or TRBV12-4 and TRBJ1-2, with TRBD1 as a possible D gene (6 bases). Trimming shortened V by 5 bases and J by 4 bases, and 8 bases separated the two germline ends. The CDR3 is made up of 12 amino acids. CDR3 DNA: TGTGCCAGCAGTACAGGGTTCTATGGCTACACCTTC. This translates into CASSTGFYGYTF.

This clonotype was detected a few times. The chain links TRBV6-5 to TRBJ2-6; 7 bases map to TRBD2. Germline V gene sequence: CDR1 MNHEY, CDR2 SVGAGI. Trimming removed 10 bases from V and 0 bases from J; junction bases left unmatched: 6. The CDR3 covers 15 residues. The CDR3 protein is CATVAGSSGANVLTF. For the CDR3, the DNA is TGTGCCACCGTAGCGGGTAGCTCTGGGGCCAACGTCCTGACTTTC.

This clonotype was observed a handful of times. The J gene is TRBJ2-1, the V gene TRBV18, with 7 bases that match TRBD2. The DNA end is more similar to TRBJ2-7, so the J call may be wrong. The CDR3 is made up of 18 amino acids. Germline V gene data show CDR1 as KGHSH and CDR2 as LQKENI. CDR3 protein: CASSPLRIVGTIGGEQYF. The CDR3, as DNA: TGTGCCAGCTCACCACTTCGGATCGTAGGGACCATCGGGGGGGAGCAGTACTTC.

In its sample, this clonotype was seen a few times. CDR3 bases: TGTGCCAGCAGCGTAGAAGTGGGGCGGTCAGATACGCAGTATTTT. Protein product: CASSVEVGRSDTQYF. V is TRBV9 and J is TRBJ2-3; D may be TRBD1 (5 bases). Germline V gene sequence: CDR1 SGDLS, CDR2 YYNGEE. This CDR3 contains 15 residues. V was cut by 0 bases and J by 4 bases, with 12 bases left in between.

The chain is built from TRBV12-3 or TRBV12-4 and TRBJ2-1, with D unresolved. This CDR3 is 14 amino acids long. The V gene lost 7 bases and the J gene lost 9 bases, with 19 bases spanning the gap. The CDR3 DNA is TGTGCCAGCATCTGTGTTGGTGGGGTAGGTGAGCAGTTCTTC. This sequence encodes CASICVGGVGEQFF.

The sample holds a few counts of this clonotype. CDR3 residues: CASRPAGSETQYF. As DNA, the CDR3 is TGTGCCAGCAGACCAGCGGGGAGCGAGACCCAGTACTTC. J is TRBJ2-5 and V is TRBV12-3 or TRBV12-4, with TRBD2 matching 7 bases. This CDR3 spans 13 amino acids. V trimming: 6 bases; J trimming: 5 bases; junction bases outside the gene matches: 6.

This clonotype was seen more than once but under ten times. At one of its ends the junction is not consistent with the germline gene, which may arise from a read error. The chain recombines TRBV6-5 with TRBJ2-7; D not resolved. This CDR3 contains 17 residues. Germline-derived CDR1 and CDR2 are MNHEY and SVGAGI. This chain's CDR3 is CASSSHPSPTTAYGQYF. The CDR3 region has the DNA TGTGCCAGCAGTTCTCATCCCAGCCCGACCACAGCCTACGGGCAGTACTTC.

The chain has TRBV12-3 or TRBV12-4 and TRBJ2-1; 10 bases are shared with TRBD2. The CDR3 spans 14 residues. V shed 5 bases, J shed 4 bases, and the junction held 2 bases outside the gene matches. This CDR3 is CASSSGGVYNEQFF. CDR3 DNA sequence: TGTGCCAGCAGTAGCGGGGGGGTATACAATGAGCAGTTCTTC.

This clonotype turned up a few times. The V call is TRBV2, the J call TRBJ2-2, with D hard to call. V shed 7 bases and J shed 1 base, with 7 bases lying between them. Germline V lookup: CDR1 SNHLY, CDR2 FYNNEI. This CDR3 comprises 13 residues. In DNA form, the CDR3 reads TGTGCCAGCATAGTGGGGAACACCGGGGAGCTGTTTTTT. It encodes CASIVGNTGELFF.

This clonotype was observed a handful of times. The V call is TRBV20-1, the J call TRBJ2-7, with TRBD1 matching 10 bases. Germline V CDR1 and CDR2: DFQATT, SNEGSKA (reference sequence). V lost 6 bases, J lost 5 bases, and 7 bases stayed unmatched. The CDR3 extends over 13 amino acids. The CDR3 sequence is CSAFDRGRNEQYF. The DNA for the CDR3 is TGCAGTGCCTTTGACAGGGGGCGAAACGAGCAGTACTTC.

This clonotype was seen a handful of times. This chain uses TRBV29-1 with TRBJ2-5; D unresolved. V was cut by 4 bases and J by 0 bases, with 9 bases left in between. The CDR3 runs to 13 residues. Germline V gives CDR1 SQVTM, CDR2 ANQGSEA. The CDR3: CSVGRVYQETQYF. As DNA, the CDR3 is TGCAGCGTTGGAAGGGTGTACCAAGAGACCCAGTACTTC.

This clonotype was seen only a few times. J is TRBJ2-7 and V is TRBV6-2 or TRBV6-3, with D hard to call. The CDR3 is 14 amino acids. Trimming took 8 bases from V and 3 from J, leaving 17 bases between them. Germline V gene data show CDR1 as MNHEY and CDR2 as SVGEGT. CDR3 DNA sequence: TGTGCCAGCTCCCAAAGGGTCGGCAGCTACGAGCAGTACTTC. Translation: CASSQRVGSYEQYF.

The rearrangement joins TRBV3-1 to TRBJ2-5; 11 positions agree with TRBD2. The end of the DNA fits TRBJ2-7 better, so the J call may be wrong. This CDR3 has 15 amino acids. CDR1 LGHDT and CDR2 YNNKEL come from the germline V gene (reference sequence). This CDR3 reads CASSSSSGGAVEQYF. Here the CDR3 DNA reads TGTGCCAGCAGCTCTAGTAGCGGGGGGGCCGTCGAGCAGTACTTC.

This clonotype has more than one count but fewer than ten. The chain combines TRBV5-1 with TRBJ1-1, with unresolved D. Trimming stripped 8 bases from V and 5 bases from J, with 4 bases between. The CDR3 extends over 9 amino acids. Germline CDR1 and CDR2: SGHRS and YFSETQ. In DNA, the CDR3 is TGCGCCAGGTGTACTGAAGCTTTCTTT. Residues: CARCTEAFF.